Given below is one T cell receptor (beta chain) in context. This CDR3 contains 13 residues. V gave up 5 bases and J gave up 5 bases, with 12 bases separating them. CDR1 and CDR2 from the germline V gene are SGHTA and FQGTGA. The data derive from a study of blood T cell repertoires in COVID-19. Study at large: There were acute and convalescent COVID-19 samples, and they came from the United States, Italy and Spain. Sample material is recorded as cDNA or gDNA derived from T cells, B-cell-depleted T cells, or PBMCs.

Authors' methods: Reference gene primer amplification gave nucleated cell count estimates. Method: immunoSEQ multiplex PCR; TCRdb's copy keeps in-frame clones and lacks some. V and J calls and clone size are as listed in that table; D and trimming were resolved from the DNA. Of hundreds of thousands of clones listed, approximately 86% are singletons. Sequencing used peripheral blood. The chain carries TRBV7-3 and TRBJ1-1, with D possibly matching TRBD1 (5 bases). This TCR came from a man in his 70s with acute or convalescent COVID-19. The CDR3 is CASSLQEGTEAFF. The CDR3 DNA reads TGTGCCAGCAGCCTACAGGAGGGTACTGAAGCTTTCTTT.